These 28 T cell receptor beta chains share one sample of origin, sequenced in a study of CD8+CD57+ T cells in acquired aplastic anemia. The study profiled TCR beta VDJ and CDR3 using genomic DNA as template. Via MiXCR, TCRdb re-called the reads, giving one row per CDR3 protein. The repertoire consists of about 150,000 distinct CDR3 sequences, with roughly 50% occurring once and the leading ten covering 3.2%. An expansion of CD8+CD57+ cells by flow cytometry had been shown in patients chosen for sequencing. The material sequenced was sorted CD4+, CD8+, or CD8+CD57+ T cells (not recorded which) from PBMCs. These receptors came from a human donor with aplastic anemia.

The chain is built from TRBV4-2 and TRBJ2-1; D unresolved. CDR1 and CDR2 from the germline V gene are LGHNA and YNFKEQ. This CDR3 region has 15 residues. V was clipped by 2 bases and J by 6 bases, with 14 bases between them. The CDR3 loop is CASSQQDLRGNEQFF. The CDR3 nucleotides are TGTGCCAGCAGCCAACAGGATCTCAGAGGCAATGAGCAGTTCTTC.

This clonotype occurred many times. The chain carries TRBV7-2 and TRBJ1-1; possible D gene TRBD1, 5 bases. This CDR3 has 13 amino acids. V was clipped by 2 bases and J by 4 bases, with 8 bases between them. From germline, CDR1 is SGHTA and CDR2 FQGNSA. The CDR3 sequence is CASSLPGSTEAFF. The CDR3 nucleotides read TGTGCCAGCAGCTTACCAGGGAGCACTGAAGCTTTCTTT. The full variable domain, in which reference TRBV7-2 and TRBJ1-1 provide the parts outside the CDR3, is GAGVSQSPSNKVTEKGKDVELRCDPISGHTALYWYRQSLGQGLEFLIYFQGNSAPDKSGLPSDRFSAERTGGSVSTLTIQRTQQEDSAVYLCASSLPGSTEAFFGQGTRLTVV.

In nucleotides, the CDR3 is TGTGCCACCAGCTCGGGGGGGCAGAGCTACACCTTC. Amino acids: CATSSGGQSYTF. The rearrangement uses TRBV24-1 and TRBJ1-2; D may be TRBD1 (6 bases). The CDR3 has 12 residues. Trimming shortened V by 7 bases and J by 9 bases, and 14 bases separated the two germline ends. Germline-derived CDR1 and CDR2 are KGHDR and SFDVKD.

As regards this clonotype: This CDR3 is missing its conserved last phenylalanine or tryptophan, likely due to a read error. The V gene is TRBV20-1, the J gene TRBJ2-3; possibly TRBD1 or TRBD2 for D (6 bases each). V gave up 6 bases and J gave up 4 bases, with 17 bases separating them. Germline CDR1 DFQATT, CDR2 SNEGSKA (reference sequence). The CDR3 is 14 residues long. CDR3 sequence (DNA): TGCAGTGCGGAGGGGGGCGGGCCCCCAGATACGCAGTATCTT. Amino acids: CSAEGGGPPDTQYL.

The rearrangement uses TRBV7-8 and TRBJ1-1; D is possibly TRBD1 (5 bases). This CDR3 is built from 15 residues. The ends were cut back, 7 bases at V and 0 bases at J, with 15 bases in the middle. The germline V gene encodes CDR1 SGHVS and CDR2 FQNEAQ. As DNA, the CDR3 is TGTGCCAGCATCGCACCCGGGACCATGAACACTGAAGCTTTCTTT. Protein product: CASIAPGTMNTEAFF.

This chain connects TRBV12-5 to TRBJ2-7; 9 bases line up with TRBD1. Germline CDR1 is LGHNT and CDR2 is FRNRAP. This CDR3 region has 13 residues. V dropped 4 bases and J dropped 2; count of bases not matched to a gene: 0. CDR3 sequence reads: CASGWDRAYEQYF. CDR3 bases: TGTGCTAGTGGTTGGGACAGGGCCTACGAGCAGTACTTC.

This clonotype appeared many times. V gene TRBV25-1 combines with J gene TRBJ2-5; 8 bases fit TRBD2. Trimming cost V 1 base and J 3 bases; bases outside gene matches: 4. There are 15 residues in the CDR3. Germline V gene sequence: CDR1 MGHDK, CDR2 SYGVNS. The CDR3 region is CASSESAGVKETQYF. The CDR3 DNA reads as TGTGCCAGCAGTGAATCAGCGGGGGTAAAAGAGACCCAGTACTTC. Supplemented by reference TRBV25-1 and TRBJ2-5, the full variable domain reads EADIYQTPRYLVIGTGKKITLECSQTMGHDKMYWYQQDPGMELHLIHYSYGVNSTEKGDLSSESTVSRIRTEHFPLTLESARPSHTSQYLCASSESAGVKETQYFGPGTRLLVL.

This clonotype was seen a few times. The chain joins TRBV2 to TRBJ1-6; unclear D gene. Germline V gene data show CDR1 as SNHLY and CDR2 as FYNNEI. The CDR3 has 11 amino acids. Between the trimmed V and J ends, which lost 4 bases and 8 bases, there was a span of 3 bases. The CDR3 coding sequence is TGTGCCAGCAGTGCGGATTCACCCCTCCACTTT. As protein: CASSADSPLHF.

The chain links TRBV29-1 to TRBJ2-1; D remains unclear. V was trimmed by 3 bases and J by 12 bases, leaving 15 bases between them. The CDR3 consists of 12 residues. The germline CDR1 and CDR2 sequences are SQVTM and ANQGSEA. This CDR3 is CSVDFSQFVQFF. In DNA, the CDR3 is TGCAGCGTTGATTTCTCGCAATTTGTGCAGTTCTTC.

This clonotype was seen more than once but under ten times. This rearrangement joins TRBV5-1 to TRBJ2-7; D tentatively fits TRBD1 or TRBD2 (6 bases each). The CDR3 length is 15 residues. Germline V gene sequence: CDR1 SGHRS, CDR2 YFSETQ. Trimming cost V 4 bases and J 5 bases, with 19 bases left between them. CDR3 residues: CASSPQVPGEDEQYF. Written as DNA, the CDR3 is TGCGCCAGCAGCCCCCAGGTGCCAGGGGAGGACGAGCAGTACTTC.

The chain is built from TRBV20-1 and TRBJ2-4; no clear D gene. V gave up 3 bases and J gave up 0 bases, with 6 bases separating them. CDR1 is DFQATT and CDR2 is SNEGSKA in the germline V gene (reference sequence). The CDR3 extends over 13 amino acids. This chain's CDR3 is CSASSVAKNIQYF. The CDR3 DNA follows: TGCAGTGCTAGTTCCGTAGCCAAAAACATTCAGTACTTC.

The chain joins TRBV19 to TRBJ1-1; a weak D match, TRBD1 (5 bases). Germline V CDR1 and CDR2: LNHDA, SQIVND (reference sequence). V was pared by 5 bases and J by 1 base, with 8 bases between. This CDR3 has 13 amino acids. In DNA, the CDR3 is TGTGCCAGTAGTCCGACAGCGAACACTGAAGCTTTCTTT. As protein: CASSPTANTEAFF.

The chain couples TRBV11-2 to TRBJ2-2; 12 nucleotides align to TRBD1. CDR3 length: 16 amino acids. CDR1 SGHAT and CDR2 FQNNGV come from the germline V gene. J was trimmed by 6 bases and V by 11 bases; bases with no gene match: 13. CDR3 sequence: CAGRLVGTGGSGELFF. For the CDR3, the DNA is TGTGCCGGCCGCTTAGTCGGGACAGGGGGCTCCGGGGAGCTGTTTTTT.

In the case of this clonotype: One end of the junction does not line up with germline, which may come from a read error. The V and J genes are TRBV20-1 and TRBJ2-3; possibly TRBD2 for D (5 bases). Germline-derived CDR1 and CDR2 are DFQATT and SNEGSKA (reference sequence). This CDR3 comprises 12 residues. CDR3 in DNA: TGCAGTGCTACTAGAGGGTCAGATACGCAGTACTTT. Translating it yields CSATRGSDTQYF.

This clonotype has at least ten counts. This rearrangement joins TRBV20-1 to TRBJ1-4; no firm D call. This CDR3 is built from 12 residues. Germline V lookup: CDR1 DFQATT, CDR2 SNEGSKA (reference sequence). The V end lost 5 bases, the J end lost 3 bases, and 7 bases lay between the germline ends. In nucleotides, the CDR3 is TGCAGTGCTCGCGCTCCTAATGAAAAACTGTTTTTT. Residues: CSARAPNEKLFF.

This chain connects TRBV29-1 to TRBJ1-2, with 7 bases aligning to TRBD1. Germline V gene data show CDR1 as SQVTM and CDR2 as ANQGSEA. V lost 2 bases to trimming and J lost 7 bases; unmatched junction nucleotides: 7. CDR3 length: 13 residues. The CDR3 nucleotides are TGCAGCGTTGAACGCGCAGGGGGGGGTGGCTACACCTTC. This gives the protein CSVERAGGGGYTF.

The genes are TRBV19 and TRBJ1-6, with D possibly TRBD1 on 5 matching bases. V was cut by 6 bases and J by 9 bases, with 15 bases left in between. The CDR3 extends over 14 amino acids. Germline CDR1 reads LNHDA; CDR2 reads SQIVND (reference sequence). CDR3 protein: CASSIQAIGSPLHF. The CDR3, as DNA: TGTGCCAGTAGCATACAGGCTATCGGTTCACCCCTCCACTTT.

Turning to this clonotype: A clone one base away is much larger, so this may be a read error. Here the CDR3 DNA reads TGTACCAGCACGACTAGCGGGTATGATACGCAGTATTTT. Encoded protein: CTSTTSGYDTQYF. The rearrangement joins TRBV3-1 to TRBJ2-3; 10 nucleotides align to TRBD2. This CDR3 comprises 13 residues. CDR1 is LGHDT and CDR2 is YNNKEL in the germline V gene (reference sequence).

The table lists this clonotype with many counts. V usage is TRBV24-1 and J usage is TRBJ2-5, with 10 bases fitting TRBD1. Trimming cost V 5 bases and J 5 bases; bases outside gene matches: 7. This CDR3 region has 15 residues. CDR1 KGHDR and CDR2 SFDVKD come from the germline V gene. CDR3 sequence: CATSALPGQGETQYF. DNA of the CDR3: TGTGCCACCAGTGCCTTACCGGGACAGGGGGAGACCCAGTACTTC.

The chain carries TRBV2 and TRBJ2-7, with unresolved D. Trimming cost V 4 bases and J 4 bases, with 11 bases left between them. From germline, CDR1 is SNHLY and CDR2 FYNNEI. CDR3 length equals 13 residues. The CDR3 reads CASSVQNGYEQYF. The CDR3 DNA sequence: TGTGCCAGCAGTGTACAGAATGGGTACGAGCAGTACTTC. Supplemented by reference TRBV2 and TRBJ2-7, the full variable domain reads EPEVTQTPSHQVTQMGQEVILRCVPISNHLYFYWYRQILGQKVEFLVSFYNNEISEKSEIFDDQFSVERPDGSNFTLKIRSTKLEDSAMYFCASSVQNGYEQYFGPGTRLTVT.

The CDR3: CATSSGQGETQYF. The DNA for the CDR3 is TGTGCCACCAGTTCAGGACAGGGAGAGACCCAGTACTTC. The genes are TRBV24-1 and TRBJ2-5; 8 bases fit TRBD1. The CDR3 totals 13 residues. The germline gives CDR1 KGHDR, CDR2 SFDVKD. The trim removed 6 bases at V and 4 bases at J, leaving 3 bases unmatched.

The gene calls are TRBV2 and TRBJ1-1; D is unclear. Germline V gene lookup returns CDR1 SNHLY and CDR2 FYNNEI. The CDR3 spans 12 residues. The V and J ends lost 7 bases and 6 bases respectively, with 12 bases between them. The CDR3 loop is CASTSGVPEAFF. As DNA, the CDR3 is TGTGCCAGCACTTCGGGTGTTCCTGAAGCTTTCTTT.

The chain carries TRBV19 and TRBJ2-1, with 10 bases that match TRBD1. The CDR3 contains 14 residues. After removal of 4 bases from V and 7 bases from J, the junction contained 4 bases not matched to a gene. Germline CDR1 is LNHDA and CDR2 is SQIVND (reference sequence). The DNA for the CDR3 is TGTGCCAGTAGTAGAGGACAGGGGGGAAATGAGCAGTTCTTC. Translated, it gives CASSRGQGGNEQFF.

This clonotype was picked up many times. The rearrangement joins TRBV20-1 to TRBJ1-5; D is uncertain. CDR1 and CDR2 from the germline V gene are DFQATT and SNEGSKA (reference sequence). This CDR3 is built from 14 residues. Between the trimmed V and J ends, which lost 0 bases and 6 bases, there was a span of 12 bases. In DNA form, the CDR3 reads TGCAGTGCTAGAGATGTAGGAATTGGTCAGCCCCAGCATTTT. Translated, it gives CSARDVGIGQPQHF.

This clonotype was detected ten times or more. CDR3 in DNA: TGTGCCAGCAGCTTATCTGGCAGCTCTGGAAACACCATATATTTT. Encoded protein: CASSLSGSSGNTIYF. This chain connects TRBV7-2 to TRBJ1-3; unclear D gene. V lost 2 bases, J lost 0 bases, and 8 bases lay in between. The CDR3 is 15 amino acids. In germline, CDR1 is SGHTA, CDR2 FQGNSA. Combining the CDR3 with reference TRBV7-2 and TRBJ1-3 gives the whole variable domain GAGVSQSPSNKVTEKGKDVELRCDPISGHTALYWYRQSLGQGLEFLIYFQGNSAPDKSGLPSDRFSAERTGGSVSTLTIQRTQQEDSAVYLCASSLSGSSGNTIYFGEGSWLTVV.

Written as DNA, the CDR3 is TGTGCCAGCAGCTCTCGGGACAACTCCTACGAGCAGTACTTC. Its protein product is CASSSRDNSYEQYF. The rearrangement links TRBV7-9 to TRBJ2-7, with D maybe TRBD1 (6 bases). Trimming stripped 4 bases from V and 0 bases from J, with 10 bases between. Per germline, CDR1 SEHNR and CDR2 FQNEAQ (reference sequence). The CDR3 is 14 amino acids.

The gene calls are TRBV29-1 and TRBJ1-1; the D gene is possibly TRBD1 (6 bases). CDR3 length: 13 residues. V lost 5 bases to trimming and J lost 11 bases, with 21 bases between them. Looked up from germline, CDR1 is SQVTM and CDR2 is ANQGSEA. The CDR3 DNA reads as TGCAGCGTTACGACAGGCCCGAGACTGGAGGCTTTCTTT. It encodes CSVTTGPRLEAFF.

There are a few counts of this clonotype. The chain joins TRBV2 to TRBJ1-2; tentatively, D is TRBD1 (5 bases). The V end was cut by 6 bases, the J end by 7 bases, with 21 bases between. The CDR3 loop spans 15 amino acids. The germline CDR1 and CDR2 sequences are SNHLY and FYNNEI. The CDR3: CASRFIQGPRRGYTF. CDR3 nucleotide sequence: TGTGCCAGCAGATTTATCCAGGGCCCACGTCGTGGCTACACCTTC.